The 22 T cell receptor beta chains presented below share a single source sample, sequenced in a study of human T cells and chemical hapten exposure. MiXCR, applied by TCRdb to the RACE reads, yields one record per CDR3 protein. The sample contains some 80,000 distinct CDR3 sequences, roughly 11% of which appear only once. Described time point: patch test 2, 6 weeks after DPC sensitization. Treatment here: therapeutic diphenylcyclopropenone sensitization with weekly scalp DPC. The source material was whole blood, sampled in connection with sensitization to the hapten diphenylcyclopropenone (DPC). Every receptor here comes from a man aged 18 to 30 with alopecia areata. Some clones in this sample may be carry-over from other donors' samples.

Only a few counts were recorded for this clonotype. The CDR3 loop reads CSADSGANVLTF. CDR3 nucleotide sequence: TGCAGCGCCGACTCTGGGGCCAACGTCCTGACTTTC. V and J are TRBV29-1 and TRBJ2-6; the D is unclear. Trimming stripped 7 bases from V and 0 bases from J, with 4 bases between. Per germline, CDR1 SQVTM and CDR2 ANQGSEA. The CDR3 has 12 residues.

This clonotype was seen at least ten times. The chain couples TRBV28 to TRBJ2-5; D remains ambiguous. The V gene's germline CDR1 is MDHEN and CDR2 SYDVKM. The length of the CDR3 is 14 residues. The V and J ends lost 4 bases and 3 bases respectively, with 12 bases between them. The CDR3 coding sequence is TGTGCCAGCAGTTACATTCTGAGAGAAGAGACCCAGTACTTC. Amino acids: CASSYILREETQYF.

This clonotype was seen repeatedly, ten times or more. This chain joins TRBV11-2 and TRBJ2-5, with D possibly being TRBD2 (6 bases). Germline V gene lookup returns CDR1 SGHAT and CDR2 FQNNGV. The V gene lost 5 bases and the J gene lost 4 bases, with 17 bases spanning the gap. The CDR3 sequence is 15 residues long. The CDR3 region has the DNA TGTGCCAGCAGCAAGGTCGTTGGGGGAGGAGAGACCCAGTACTTC. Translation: CASSKVVGGGETQYF.

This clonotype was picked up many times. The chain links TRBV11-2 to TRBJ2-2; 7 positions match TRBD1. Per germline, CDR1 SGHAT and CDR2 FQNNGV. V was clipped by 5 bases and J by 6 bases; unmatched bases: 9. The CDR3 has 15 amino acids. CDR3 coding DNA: TGTGCCAGCAGCACGACGCCGGGACAGTCCGGGGAGCTGTTTTTT. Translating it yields CASSTTPGQSGELFF.

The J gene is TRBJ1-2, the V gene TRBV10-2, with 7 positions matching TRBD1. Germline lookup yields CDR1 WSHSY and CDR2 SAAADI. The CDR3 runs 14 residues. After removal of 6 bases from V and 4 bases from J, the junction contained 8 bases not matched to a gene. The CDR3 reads CASSGQAVGYGYTF. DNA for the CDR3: TGCGCCAGCAGCGGACAGGCGGTTGGCTATGGCTACACCTTC.

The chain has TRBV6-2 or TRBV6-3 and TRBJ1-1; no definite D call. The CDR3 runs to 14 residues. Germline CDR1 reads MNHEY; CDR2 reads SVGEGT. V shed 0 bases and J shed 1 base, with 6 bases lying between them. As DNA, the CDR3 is TGTGCCAGCAGTTACTCGACGGAGAACACTGAAGCTTTCTTT. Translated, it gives CASSYSTENTEAFF.

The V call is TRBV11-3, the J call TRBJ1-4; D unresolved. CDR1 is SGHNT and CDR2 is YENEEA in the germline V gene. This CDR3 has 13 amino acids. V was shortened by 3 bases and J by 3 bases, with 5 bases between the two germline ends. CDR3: CASSLSPNEKLFF. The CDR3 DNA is TGTGCCAGCAGCTTGAGCCCTAATGAAAAACTGTTTTTT.

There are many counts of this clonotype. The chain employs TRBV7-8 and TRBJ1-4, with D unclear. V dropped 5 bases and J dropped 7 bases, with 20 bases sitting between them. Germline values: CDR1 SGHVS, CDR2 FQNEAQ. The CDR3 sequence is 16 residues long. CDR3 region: CASSPLGQIRAEKLFF. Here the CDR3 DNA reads TGTGCCAGCAGCCCCCTCGGTCAGATCCGGGCTGAAAAACTGTTTTTT.

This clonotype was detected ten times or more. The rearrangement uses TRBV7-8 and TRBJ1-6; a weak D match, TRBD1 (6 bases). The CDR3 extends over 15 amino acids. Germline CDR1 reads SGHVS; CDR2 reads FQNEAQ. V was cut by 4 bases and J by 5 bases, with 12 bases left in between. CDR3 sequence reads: CASSSQGYNNSPLHF. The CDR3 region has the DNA TGTGCCAGCAGCTCACAGGGCTATAATAATTCACCCCTCCACTTT.

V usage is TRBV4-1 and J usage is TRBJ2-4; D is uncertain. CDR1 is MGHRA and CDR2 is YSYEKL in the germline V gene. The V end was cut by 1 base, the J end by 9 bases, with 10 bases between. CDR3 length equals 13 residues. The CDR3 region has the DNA TGCGCCAGCAGCCAAGTAGTGGTCGGCATTCAGTACTTC. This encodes CASSQVVVGIQYF.

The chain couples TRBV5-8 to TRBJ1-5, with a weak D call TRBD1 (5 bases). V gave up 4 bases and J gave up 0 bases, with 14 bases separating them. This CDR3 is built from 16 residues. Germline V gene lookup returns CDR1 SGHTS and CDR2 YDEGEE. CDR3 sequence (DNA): TGTGCCAGCAGCCTCGAGGGACGGATTAGCAATCAGCCCCAGCATTTT. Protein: CASSLEGRISNQPQHF.

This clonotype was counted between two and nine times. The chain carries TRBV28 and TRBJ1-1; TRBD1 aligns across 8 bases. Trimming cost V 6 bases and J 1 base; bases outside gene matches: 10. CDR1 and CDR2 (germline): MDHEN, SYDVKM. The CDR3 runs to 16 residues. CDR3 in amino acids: CASSIRQGARNTEAFF. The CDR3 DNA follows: TGTGCCAGCAGCATACGTCAGGGGGCGCGGAACACTGAAGCTTTCTTT.

CDR3 coding DNA: TGTGCCAGCAGGGGAGGGACTAGCGGGGCGTTAGAGCAGTTCTTC. This translates into CASRGGTSGALEQFF. The J gene is TRBJ2-1, the V gene TRBV28, with TRBD2 identical over 13 bases. This CDR3 comprises 15 residues. Germline CDR1 reads MDHEN; CDR2 reads SYDVKM. After removal of 6 bases from V and 10 bases from J, the junction contained 9 bases not matched to a gene. The variable domain in full, with the rest retrieved from reference TRBV28 and TRBJ2-1, is DVKVTQSSRYLVKRTGEKVFLECVQDMDHENMFWYRQDPGLGLRLIYFSYDVKMKEKGDIPEGYSVSREKKERFSLILESASTNQTSMYLCASRGGTSGALEQFFGPGTRLTVL.

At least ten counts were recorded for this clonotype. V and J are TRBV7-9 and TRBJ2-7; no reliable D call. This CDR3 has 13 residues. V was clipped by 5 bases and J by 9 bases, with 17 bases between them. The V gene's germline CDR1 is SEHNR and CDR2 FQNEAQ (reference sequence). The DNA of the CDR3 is TGTGCCAGCAGCCCCCGATCGTGGTCCGTGCAGTACTTC. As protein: CASSPRSWSVQYF.

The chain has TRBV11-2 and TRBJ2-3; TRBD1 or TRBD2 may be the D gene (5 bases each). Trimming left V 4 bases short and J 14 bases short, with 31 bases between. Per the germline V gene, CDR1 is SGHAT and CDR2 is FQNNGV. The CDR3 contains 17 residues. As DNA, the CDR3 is TGTGCCAGCAGCTCGACAACCGGGGCTGAGACGAGAGATGCTGCGTATTTT. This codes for CASSSTTGAETRDAAYF. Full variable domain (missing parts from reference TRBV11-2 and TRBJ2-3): EAGVAQSPRYKIIEKRQSVAFWCNPISGHATLYWYQQILGQGPKLLIQFQNNGVVDDSQLPKDRFSAERLKGVDSTLKIQPAKLEDSAVYLCASSSTTGAETRDAAYFGPGTRLTVL.

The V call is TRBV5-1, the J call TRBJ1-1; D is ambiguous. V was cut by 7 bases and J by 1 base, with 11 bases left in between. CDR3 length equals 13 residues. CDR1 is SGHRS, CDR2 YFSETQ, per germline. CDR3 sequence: CASSARGNTEAFF. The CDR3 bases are TGCGCCAGCTCAGCAAGAGGGAACACTGAAGCTTTCTTT.

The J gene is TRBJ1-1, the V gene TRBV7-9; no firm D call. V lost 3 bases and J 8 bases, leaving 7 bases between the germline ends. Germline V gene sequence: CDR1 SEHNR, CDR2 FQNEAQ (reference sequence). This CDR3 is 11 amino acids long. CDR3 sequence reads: CASSFLGEAFF. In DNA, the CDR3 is TGTGCCAGCAGCTTTTTGGGGGAAGCTTTCTTT.

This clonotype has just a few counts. CDR3 bases: TGTGCCAGCAGCCCGACCACCTACTCTGGAAACACCATATATTTT. It codes for CASSPTTYSGNTIYF. The V call is TRBV12-3 or TRBV12-4, the J call TRBJ1-3, with D unresolved. The CDR3 runs to 15 residues. Deletions cut 6 bases from V and 0 bases from J, with 12 bases between.

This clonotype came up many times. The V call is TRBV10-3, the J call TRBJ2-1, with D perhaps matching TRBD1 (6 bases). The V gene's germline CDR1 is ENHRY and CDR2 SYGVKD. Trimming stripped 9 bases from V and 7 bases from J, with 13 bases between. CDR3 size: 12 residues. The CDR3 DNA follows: TGTGCCATTAGGACAGCCAGGAATGAGCAGTTCTTC. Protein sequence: CAIRTARNEQFF.

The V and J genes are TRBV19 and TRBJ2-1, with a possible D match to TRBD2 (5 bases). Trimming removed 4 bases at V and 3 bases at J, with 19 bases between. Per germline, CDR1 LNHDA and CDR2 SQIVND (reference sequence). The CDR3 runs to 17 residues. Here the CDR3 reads CASSRLFRGPYYNEQFF. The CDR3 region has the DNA TGTGCCAGTAGTAGGCTCTTCCGAGGGCCATACTACAATGAGCAGTTCTTC. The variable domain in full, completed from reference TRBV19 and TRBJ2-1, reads DGGITQSPKYLFRKEGQNVTLSCEQNLNHDAMYWYRQDPGQGLRLIYYSQIVNDFQKGDIAEGYSVSREKKESFPLTVTSAQKNPTAFYLCASSRLFRGPYYNEQFFGPGTRLTVL.

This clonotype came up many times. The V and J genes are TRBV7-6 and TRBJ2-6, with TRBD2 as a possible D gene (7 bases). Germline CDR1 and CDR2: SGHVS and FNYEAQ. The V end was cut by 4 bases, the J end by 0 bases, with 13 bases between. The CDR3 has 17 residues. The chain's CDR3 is CASSSRGRASGANVLTF. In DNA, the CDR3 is TGTGCCAGCAGCTCGCGGGGGCGTGCCTCTGGGGCCAACGTCCTGACTTTC.

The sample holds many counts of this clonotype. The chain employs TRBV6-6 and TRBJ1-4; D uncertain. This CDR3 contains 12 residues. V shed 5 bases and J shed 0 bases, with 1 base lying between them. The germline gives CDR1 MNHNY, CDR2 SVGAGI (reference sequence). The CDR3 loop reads CASSPTNEKLFF. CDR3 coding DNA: TGTGCCAGCAGTCCAACTAATGAAAAACTGTTTTTT.